This T cell receptor (beta chain) is from a study of shared clonotypes between healthy human individuals. Study-level information: Samples came from two female and a few male donors aged 18 to 49.

Sequencing was performed with immunoSEQ multiplex PCR; in TCRdb, only in-frame clones are kept and a portion is missing. The data show some 1 million clones, 60% to 80% seen once. This clone occurred a few times. CD4+ cells were split into CD45RA+ naive and CD45RA-negative memory subsets. In germline, CDR1 is SGHVS, CDR2 FNYEAQ. Deletions cut 0 bases from V and 7 bases from J, with 15 bases between. CDR3 length equals 16 residues. The chain has TRBV7-6 and TRBJ2-2; D may match TRBD1 or TRBD2 (5 bases each). The specimen sequenced was memory CD4+ T cells sorted from blood. Indicated subset: CD45RA-negative fraction. This receptor was identified in a young man in good health. The CDR3 loop is CASSLAQSGTGGELFF. CDR3 DNA: TGTGCCAGCAGCTTAGCTCAGTCAGGGACCGGCGGGGAGCTGTTTTTT.